This T cell receptor (beta chain) was retrieved from a study of radiotherapy plus CTLA-4 blockade in lung cancer. Study context: Around 20% of enrolled patients responded objectively, and around 30% had disease control.

This table comes from immunoSEQ multiplex PCR, and its TCRdb copy is limited to in-frame clones, with some not included. The sample lists 30,000 to 40,000 clones, 60% to 80% occurring once. A note on this clone: Its antigen is still unknown.

The germline V gene has CDR1 MDHEN and CDR2 SYDVKM. The CDR3 loop spans 15 amino acids. Germline trimming cut 6 bases from V and 3 bases from J; bases unmatched to any gene: 9. Notes on the study in general: How blood T cell clones changed early, along with interferon-beta, reportedly forecast response best.

This clonotype was sampled from a human donor with non-small cell lung cancer whose response to radiotherapy plus ipilimumab could not be evaluated. This chain connects TRBV28 to TRBJ2-7; 9 nucleotides match TRBD1. This sample comprised peripheral blood, obtained from a patient treated with radiotherapy plus ipilimumab. The CDR3 region is CASSPGTGYFYEQYF. In DNA, the CDR3 is TGTGCCAGCAGCCCCGGGACAGGGTATTTCTACGAGCAGTACTTC. Drawing the rest from reference TRBV28 and TRBJ2-7, the complete variable domain is DVKVTQSSRYLVKRTGEKVFLECVQDMDHENMFWYRQDPGLGLRLIYFSYDVKMKEKGDIPEGYSVSREKKERFSLILESASTNQTSMYLCASSPGTGYFYEQYFGPGTRLTVT.